Below are 20 T cell receptor beta chains sequenced from a single sample in a study of T cells in localized non-small cell lung cancer. Libraries were prepared by immunoSEQ multiplex PCR; TCRdb keeps only in-frame clonotypes and omits some of them. The sample has approximately 60,000 clones; approximately 87% are singletons. The starting material was peripheral blood, obtained before any cancer treatment. Receptor source: a woman aged 35-75 years with stage I lung adenocarcinoma.

The chain carries TRBV6-7 and TRBJ1-1; D may be TRBD1 (5 bases). TRBV6-7 is identified as an open reading frame with a role that is uncertain. The CDR3 contains 14 residues. V dropped 4 bases and J dropped 6 bases, with 15 bases sitting between them. CDR3 residues: CASSWGLNSSEAFF. The DNA for the CDR3 is TGTGCCAGCAGTTGGGGACTGAATAGTTCTGAAGCTTTCTTT.

The V gene is TRBV7-2, the J gene TRBJ2-2; D ambiguous. Germline assignment: CDR1 SGHTA and CDR2 FQGNSA. The CDR3 totals 16 residues. Trimming shortened V by 5 bases and J by 0 bases, and 13 bases separated the two germline ends. The CDR3: CASSPQASANTGELFF. The CDR3 bases are TGTGCCAGCAGCCCCCAAGCTTCCGCGAACACCGGGGAGCTGTTTTTT.

This chain links TRBV29-1 with TRBJ1-1, with 8 bases lining up with TRBD1. V shed 6 bases, J shed 1 base, and the junction held 1 base outside the gene matches. The CDR3 contains 12 residues. Germline CDR1 SQVTM, CDR2 ANQGSEA. The CDR3 DNA follows: TGCAGCGTAGGACAGGGGAACACTGAAGCTTTCTTT. As protein: CSVGQGNTEAFF.

The V call is TRBV5-5, the J call TRBJ1-5; D unclear. CDR1 SGHKS and CDR2 YYEKEE come from the germline V gene (reference sequence). This CDR3 is built from 13 residues. V gave up 0 bases and J gave up 5 bases, with 6 bases separating them. For the CDR3, the DNA is TGTGCCAGCAGCTTGGTCTGGGATCAGCCCCAGCATTTT. Translated, it gives CASSLVWDQPQHF.

The J gene is TRBJ2-1, the V gene TRBV11-2, with 8 bases aligning to TRBD2. After removal of 6 bases from V and 0 bases from J, the junction contained 7 bases not matched to a gene. The CDR3 is 16 amino acids. Germline-derived CDR1 and CDR2 are SGHAT and FQNNGV. CDR3 sequence reads: CASRKVSGGSYNEQFF. CDR3 DNA: TGTGCCAGCAGGAAAGTCAGCGGGGGCTCCTACAATGAGCAGTTCTTC.

The rearrangement links TRBV10-3 to TRBJ2-3, with D tentatively TRBD2 (6 bases). The CDR3 runs to 13 residues. Per the germline V gene, CDR1 is ENHRY and CDR2 is SYGVKD. The germline V and J ends were trimmed by 8 bases and 7 bases, with 16 bases remaining between them. The CDR3 bases are TGTGCCATCGGGACTCCTGCACAAAATACGCAGTATTTT. This encodes CAIGTPAQNTQYF.

CDR3 bases: TGTGCCAGCAGCTGGGGCGGGTCCACCGGGGAGCTGTTTTTT. Its translation is CASSWGGSTGELFF. V is TRBV7-3 and J is TRBJ2-2; the D call may be TRBD1 or TRBD2 (5 bases each). V dropped 4 bases and J dropped 4 bases, with 10 bases sitting between them. The CDR3 spans 14 residues. Germline assignment: CDR1 SGHTA and CDR2 FQGTGA. Drawing the rest from reference TRBV7-3 and TRBJ2-2, the complete variable domain is GAGVSQTPSNKVTEKGKYVELRCDPISGHTALYWYRQSLGQGPEFLIYFQGTGAADDSGLPNDRFFAVRPEGSVSTLKIQRTERGDSAVYLCASSWGGSTGELFFGEGSRLTVL.

J is TRBJ2-7 and V is TRBV7-6; 8 nucleotides agree with TRBD2. The germline V gene encodes CDR1 SGHVS and CDR2 FNYEAQ. The J segment lost 6 bases and the V segment lost 4 bases, leaving 14 bases of the junction unmatched. The CDR3 has 16 residues. In nucleotides, the CDR3 is TGTGCCAGCAGCTCCCAAGACGGGGCGGGAGGCTTCGAGCAGTACTTC. It encodes CASSSQDGAGGFEQYF.

The rearrangement uses TRBV6-1 and TRBJ2-7; D is possibly TRBD2 (5 bases). Germline values: CDR1 MNHNS, CDR2 SASEGT. The CDR3 consists of 13 residues. Trimming left V 1 base short and J 4 bases short, with 8 bases between. CDR3 in amino acids: CASSEVLAYEQYF. CDR3 in DNA: TGTGCCAGCAGTGAAGTCCTAGCTTACGAGCAGTACTTC.

In its sample, this clone was seen once. V usage is TRBV19 and J usage is TRBJ1-1; no reliable D call. The CDR3 spans 13 residues. Germline V gene sequence: CDR1 LNHDA, CDR2 SQIVND (reference sequence). V dropped 7 bases and J dropped 1 base, with 10 bases sitting between them. As DNA, the CDR3 is TGTGCCAGTATTCGAGGGCGGAACACTGAAGCTTTCTTT. This codes for CASIRGRNTEAFF. Full variable domain (missing parts from reference TRBV19 and TRBJ1-1): DGGITQSPKYLFRKEGQNVTLSCEQNLNHDAMYWYRQDPGQGLRLIYYSQIVNDFQKGDIAEGYSVSREKKESFPLTVTSAQKNPTAFYLCASIRGRNTEAFFGQGTRLTVV.

This chain connects TRBV6-6 to TRBJ1-1, with TRBD1 as a possible D gene (5 bases). Trimming shortened V by 6 bases and J by 1 base, and 9 bases separated the two germline ends. CDR3 length: 13 residues. Per germline, CDR1 MNHNY and CDR2 SVGAGI (reference sequence). The DNA of the CDR3 is TGTGCCAGCAGCCTACAGGCGAACACTGAAGCTTTCTTT. As protein: CASSLQANTEAFF.

The chain is built from TRBV6-5 and TRBJ1-5; D is unclear. V lost 5 bases to trimming and J lost 7 bases, with 12 bases between them. The length of the CDR3 is 13 residues. Germline loops: CDR1 MNHEY, CDR2 SVGAGI. CDR3 region: CASSPSVGQPQHF. The CDR3 DNA sequence: TGTGCCAGCAGTCCGTCAGTCGGACAGCCCCAGCATTTT.

The gene calls are TRBV28 and TRBJ1-5, with 10 bases that match TRBD1. The germline V gene has CDR1 MDHEN and CDR2 SYDVKM. The CDR3 is 12 residues long. The CDR3 region is CAGQGSNQPQHF. CDR3 nucleotide sequence: TGTGCGGGACAGGGGAGCAATCAGCCCCAGCATTTT. The full variable domain, rest sourced from reference TRBV28 and TRBJ1-5, is DVKVTQSSRYLVKRTGEKVFLECVQDMDHENMFWYRQDPGLGLRLIYFSYDVKMKEKGDIPEGYSVSREKKERFSLILESASTNQTSMYLCAGQGSNQPQHFGDGTRLSIL.

The chain uses TRBV9 and TRBJ1-2, with D uncertain. Trimming cost V 7 bases and J 8 bases, with 18 bases left between them. CDR3 length: 13 amino acids. Germline V lookup: CDR1 SGDLS, CDR2 YYNGEE. DNA of the CDR3: TGTGCCAGCGGATCGGGGATCTCATCGGGCTACACCTTC. It encodes CASGSGISSGYTF. The full variable domain, completed using reference TRBV9 and TRBJ1-2, is DSGVTQTPKHLITATGQRVTLRCSPRSGDLSVYWYQQSLDQGLQFLIQYYNGEERAKGNILERFSAQQFPDLHSELNLSSLELGDSALYFCASGSGISSGYTFGSGTRLTVV.

The rearrangement links TRBV5-6 to TRBJ1-4; TRBD1 matches 9 bases. Germline trimming cut 4 bases from V and 15 bases from J; bases unmatched to any gene: 13. The CDR3 extends over 14 amino acids. Germline CDR1 is SGHDT and CDR2 is YYEEEE. CDR3 loop: CASSGGQGEPGVFF. CDR3 DNA: TGTGCCAGCAGCGGGGGACAGGGAGAACCCGGGGTGTTTTTT.

The gene calls are TRBV28 and TRBJ2-1; no firm D call. The CDR3 loop spans 15 amino acids. Between the trimmed V and J ends, which lost 5 bases and 7 bases, there was a span of 18 bases. Germline V gene data show CDR1 as MDHEN and CDR2 as SYDVKM. The CDR3 region has the DNA TGTGCCAGCAGTCCCCCTCGGATAAGTGGGAATGAGCAGTTCTTC. Its protein is CASSPPRISGNEQFF.

This clone was picked up a small number of times. J is TRBJ1-2 and V is TRBV19, with a possible D match to TRBD1 (6 bases). This CDR3 region has 15 residues. Trimming stripped 3 bases from V and 0 bases from J, with 11 bases between. The germline V gene encodes CDR1 LNHDA and CDR2 SQIVND (reference sequence). CDR3 protein: CASSMTTGSNYGYTF. The CDR3 DNA reads as TGTGCCAGTAGTATGACTACAGGGTCTAACTATGGCTACACCTTC.

V usage is TRBV2 and J usage is TRBJ1-3, with D maybe TRBD1 (5 bases). The CDR3 length is 16 residues. V lost 7 bases, J lost 4 bases, and 20 bases lay in between. Germline-derived CDR1 and CDR2 are SNHLY and FYNNEI. CDR3 region: CASILRDGRFGNTIYF. The CDR3 region has the DNA TGTGCCAGCATCTTACGGGACGGGAGATTCGGAAACACCATATATTTT.

The chain joins TRBV10-3 to TRBJ1-2; TRBD1 aligns across 7 bases. V trimming: 8 bases; J trimming: 6 bases; junction bases outside the gene matches: 12. This CDR3 is 14 amino acids long. Germline V CDR1 and CDR2: ENHRY, SYGVKD. CDR3 in amino acids: CAIPWTGTSDGYTF. The CDR3, as DNA: TGTGCCATCCCCTGGACAGGTACGTCCGATGGCTACACCTTC.

This rearrangement joins TRBV29-1 to TRBJ2-5; 7 positions match TRBD2. V was clipped by 6 bases and J by 2 bases; unmatched bases: 12. The CDR3 extends over 15 amino acids. Germline CDR1 and CDR2: SQVTM and ANQGSEA. Here the CDR3 reads CSVGKRDRPQETQYF. Written as DNA, the CDR3 is TGCAGCGTGGGCAAGCGGGACCGGCCGCAAGAGACCCAGTACTTC. The whole variable domain, filled in from reference TRBV29-1 and TRBJ2-5, reads SAVISQKPSRDICQRGTSLTIQCQVDSQVTMMFWYRQQPGQSLTLIATANQGSEATYESGFVIDKFPISRPNLTFSTLTVSNMSPEDSSIYLCSVGKRDRPQETQYFGPGTRLLVL.